The sequence of this T cell receptor (beta chain) was determined in a study of blood T cell repertoires in COVID-19. Enrollment of patients from Seattle took place during active infection, with longitudinal follow-up. Sequencing used immunoSEQ multiplex PCR; TCRdb keeps in-frame clones, though not all of them. The repertoire has 260,000 or so clones, approximately 80% of them found once; the top ten carry 6% to 8%. Germline V lookup: CDR1 PRHDT, CDR2 FYEKMQ (reference sequence). V was shortened by 3 bases and J by 8 bases, with 14 bases between the two germline ends. The CDR3 is 15 amino acids. The receptor was isolated from a woman older than 75 with COVID-19, enrolled during active disease. Sequencing was performed on peripheral blood. This chain connects TRBV13 to TRBJ1-6; no definite D call. The CDR3 sequence: CASSLSPPTDSPLHF. Here the CDR3 DNA reads TGTGCCAGCAGCTTGAGCCCCCCTACGGATTCACCCCTCCACTTT.